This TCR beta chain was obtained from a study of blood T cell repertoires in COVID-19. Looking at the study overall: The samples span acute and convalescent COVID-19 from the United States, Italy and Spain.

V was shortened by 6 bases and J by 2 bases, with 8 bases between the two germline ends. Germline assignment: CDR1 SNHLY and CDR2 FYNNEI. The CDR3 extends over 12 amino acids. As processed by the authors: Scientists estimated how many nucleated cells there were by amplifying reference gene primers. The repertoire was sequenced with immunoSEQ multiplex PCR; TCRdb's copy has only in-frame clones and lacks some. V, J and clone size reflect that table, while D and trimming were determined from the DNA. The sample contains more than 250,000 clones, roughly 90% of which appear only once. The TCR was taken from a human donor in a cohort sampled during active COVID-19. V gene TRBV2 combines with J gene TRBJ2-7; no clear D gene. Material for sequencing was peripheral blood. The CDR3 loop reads CASRALAYEQYF. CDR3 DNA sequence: TGTGCCAGCAGGGCGCTAGCCTACGAGCAGTACTTC. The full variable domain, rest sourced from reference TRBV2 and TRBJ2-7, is EPEVTQTPSHQVTQMGQEVILRCVPISNHLYFYWYRQILGQKVEFLVSFYNNEISEKSEIFDDQFSVERPDGSNFTLKIRSTKLEDSAMYFCASRALAYEQYFGPGTRLTVT.